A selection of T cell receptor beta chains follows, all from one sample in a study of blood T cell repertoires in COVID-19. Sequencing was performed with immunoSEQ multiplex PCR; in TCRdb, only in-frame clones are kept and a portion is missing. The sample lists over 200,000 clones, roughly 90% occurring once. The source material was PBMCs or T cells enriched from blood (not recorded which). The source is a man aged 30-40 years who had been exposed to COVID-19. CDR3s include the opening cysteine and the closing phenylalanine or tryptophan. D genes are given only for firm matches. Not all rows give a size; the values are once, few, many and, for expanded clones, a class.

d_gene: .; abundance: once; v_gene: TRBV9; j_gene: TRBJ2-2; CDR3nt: TGTGCCAGCAGCGTTCAGACAGCTGGCGGGGAGCTGTTTTTT; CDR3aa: CASSVQTAGGELFF
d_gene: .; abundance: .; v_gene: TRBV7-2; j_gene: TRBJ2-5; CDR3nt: TGTGCCAGCAGCTTAACTAGAGACGAGACCCAGTACTTC; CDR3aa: CASSLTRDETQYF
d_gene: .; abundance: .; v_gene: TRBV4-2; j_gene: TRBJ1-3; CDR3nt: TGTGCCAGCAGCCAAGGGGAAGGGGCTTCTGGAAACACCATATATTTT; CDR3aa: CASSQGEGASGNTIYF
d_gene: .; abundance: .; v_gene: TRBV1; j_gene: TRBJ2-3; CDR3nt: TGCACCAGCAGCGGAACTATAGATACGCAGTATTTT; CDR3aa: CTSSGTIDTQYF
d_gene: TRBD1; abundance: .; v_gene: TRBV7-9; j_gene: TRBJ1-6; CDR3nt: TGTGCCAGCTCCACAGGGGCCTATGGATCACCCCTCCACTTT; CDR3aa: CASSTGAYGSPLHF
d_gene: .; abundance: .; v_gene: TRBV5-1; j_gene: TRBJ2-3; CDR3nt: TGCGCCAGCAGCCCCTGGGCTAGCGACGGCACAGATACGCAGTATTTT; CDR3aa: CASSPWASDGTDTQYF
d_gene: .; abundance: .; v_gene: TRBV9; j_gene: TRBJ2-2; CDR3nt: TGTGCCAGCAGCGTAGCCCTAGCGAACACCGGGGAGCTGTTTTTT; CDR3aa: CASSVALANTGELFF
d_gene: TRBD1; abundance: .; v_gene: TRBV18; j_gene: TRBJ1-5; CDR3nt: TGTGCCAGCTCACCGGGGACAGGCCCTATTCAGCCCCAGCATTTT; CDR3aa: CASSPGTGPIQPQHF
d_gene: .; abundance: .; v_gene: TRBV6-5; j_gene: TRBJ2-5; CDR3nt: TGTGCCAGCAGTTACTCGATCGGGCAAGAGACCCAGTACTTC; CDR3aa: CASSYSIGQETQYF
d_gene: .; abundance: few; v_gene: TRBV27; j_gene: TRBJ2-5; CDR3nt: TGTGCCAGCAGCCAATTTGGCCAGGGCGTAGAGACCCAGTACTTC; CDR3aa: CASSQFGQGVETQYF
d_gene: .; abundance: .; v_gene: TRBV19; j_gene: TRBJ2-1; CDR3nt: TGTGCCAGTAGTATGGGCTATGAGCAGTTCTTC; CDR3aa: CASSMGYEQFF
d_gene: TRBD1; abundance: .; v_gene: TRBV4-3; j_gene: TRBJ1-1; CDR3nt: TGCGCCAGCAGCCAAAGACAGGGTAACACTGAAGCTTTCTTT; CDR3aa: CASSQRQGNTEAFF